This entry lists 9 T cell receptor beta chains sequenced from one sample in a study of blood T cell repertoires in COVID-19. Only in-frame clones appear in the TCRdb table, and some are missing; sequencing was by immunoSEQ multiplex PCR. The sample has under 150,000 clones, roughly 84% seen once. Sequencing input: PBMCs or T cells enriched from blood (not recorded which). The receptor source for this set is a woman aged 50 to 60 who had been exposed to COVID-19.

The rearrangement joins TRBV24-1 to TRBJ2-3; TRBD1 matches at 8 bases. The germline V gene encodes CDR1 KGHDR and CDR2 SFDVKD. The V gene end was trimmed by 4 bases and the J gene end by 1 base; junction bases not matched to a gene: 9. The CDR3 covers 17 residues. CDR3 in amino acids: CATSDRSTGVGTDTQYF. The CDR3 nucleotides are TGTGCCACCAGTGACCGCTCGACAGGGGTCGGCACAGATACGCAGTATTTT.

This sequence joins TRBV6-5 and TRBJ2-3; perhaps TRBD2 as D (6 bases). Trimming took 6 bases from V and 1 from J, leaving 11 bases between them. The CDR3 is 14 residues long. Germline assignment: CDR1 MNHEY and CDR2 SVGAGI. CDR3 bases: TGTGCCAGCAGGCCGGGACTTGGCACAGATACGCAGTATTTT. This codes for CASRPGLGTDTQYF.

V usage is TRBV6-5 and J usage is TRBJ1-5; a weak D match, TRBD1 (5 bases). The CDR3 contains 14 residues. CDR1 is MNHEY and CDR2 is SVGAGI in the germline V gene. Trimming removed 11 bases at V and 1 base at J, with 15 bases between. The CDR3 protein is CAGRDSQSNQPQHF. In DNA form, the CDR3 reads TGTGCCGGACGGGACTCTCAGAGCAATCAGCCCCAGCATTTT.

The chain couples TRBV29-1 to TRBJ1-2; D might be TRBD1 (5 bases). V lost 7 bases, J lost 1 base, and 16 bases lay in between. Germline CDR1 SQVTM, CDR2 ANQGSEA. The CDR3 is 14 residues long. This CDR3 is CSAVPRALNYGYTF. CDR3 coding DNA: TGCAGCGCCGTTCCCAGGGCCCTTAACTATGGCTACACCTTC.

The V gene is TRBV5-1, the J gene TRBJ2-7, with D unclear. This CDR3 contains 12 residues. The ends were cut back, 4 bases at V and 6 bases at J, with 11 bases in the middle. Per germline, CDR1 SGHRS and CDR2 YFSETQ. CDR3: CASSRDTSEQYF. CDR3 nucleotide sequence: TGCGCCAGCAGCAGAGACACCTCCGAGCAGTACTTC.

The rearrangement links TRBV2 to TRBJ1-2; 9 positions match TRBD1. With 6 bases clipped from V and 7 bases from J, the junction kept 9 bases outside the gene matches. CDR1 SNHLY and CDR2 FYNNEI come from the germline V gene. The CDR3 is 14 residues long. The CDR3 is CASRTGTGRTGYTF. The CDR3 DNA reads TGTGCCAGCAGGACCGGGACAGGGCGGACTGGCTACACCTTC.

The chain carries TRBV19 and TRBJ1-1, with D possibly being TRBD1 (6 bases). CDR1 and CDR2 (germline): LNHDA, SQIVND (reference sequence). The CDR3 spans 13 residues. Trimming cost V 9 bases and J 7 bases, with 18 bases left between them. CDR3 nucleotides: TGTGCCAGCCACCAGGGAGGGACATATGAAGCTTTCTTT. It specifies CASHQGGTYEAFF. Supplemented by reference TRBV19 and TRBJ1-1, the full variable domain reads DGGITQSPKYLFRKEGQNVTLSCEQNLNHDAMYWYRQDPGQGLRLIYYSQIVNDFQKGDIAEGYSVSREKKESFPLTVTSAQKNPTAFYLCASHQGGTYEAFFGQGTRLTVV.

This chain connects TRBV25-1 to TRBJ1-1; D is undetermined. Trimming removed 4 bases at V and 0 bases at J, with 9 bases between. Germline V gene lookup returns CDR1 MGHDK and CDR2 SYGVNS. The length of the CDR3 is 14 residues. CDR3 in amino acids: CASSVGDMNTEAFF. The CDR3 bases are TGTGCCAGCAGTGTAGGCGACATGAACACTGAAGCTTTCTTT. Based on the CDR3 plus reference TRBV25-1 and TRBJ1-1, the full variable domain is EADIYQTPRYLVIGTGKKITLECSQTMGHDKMYWYQQDPGMELHLIHYSYGVNSTEKGDLSSESTVSRIRTEHFPLTLESARPSHTSQYLCASSVGDMNTEAFFGQGTRLTVV.

This clone was seen just once. This CDR3 reads CASSQRQGWGYGYTF. CDR3 coding DNA: TGTGCCAGCAGTCAAAGACAGGGGTGGGGCTATGGCTACACCTTC. The rearrangement uses TRBV27 and TRBJ1-2, with 8 bases matching TRBD1. Germline-derived CDR1 and CDR2 are MNHEY and SMNVEV (reference sequence). Trimming at V came to 5 bases and at J to 4 bases, leaving 9 bases not matched to a gene. This CDR3 is 15 amino acids long.